This entry describes one TCR beta chain. Antigen specificity is unknown. This specimen belongs to a study of cytomegalovirus exposure and HLA in healthy donors. Study as a whole: In an earlier analysis, 90 million to 120 million unique TCR beta sequences were found from 150 million to 200 million T cells.

Overall study results and limits: In a later analysis, TCR beta V- and J-gene trimming showed a link to a missense DCLRE1C variant. A later analysis reportedly identified an Asian-associated ancestry cluster as carrying fewer N-insertions than the approximately 670-donor mean. Prediction of most subjects' HLA-A and HLA-B alleles by TCR beta sequences was reportedly accurate.

The CDR3 has 15 residues. In germline, CDR1 is MNHNS, CDR2 SASEGT. Germline trimming cut 4 bases from V and 4 bases from J; bases unmatched to any gene: 7. PCR used 60 Vbeta primers and 13 Jbeta primers. Using immunoSEQ multiplex PCR, the repertoire was profiled, and TCRdb retains in-frame clones only, with some absent. The data hold about 98,000 clones, with around 75% observed a single time. The source is a man younger than 30 in good health and CMV-seropositive. Sequences were obtained from PBMCs. V and J are TRBV6-1 and TRBJ1-5, with 7 nucleotides matching TRBD1. The DNA for the CDR3 is TGTGCCAGCAGTGTAGTACAGGGGAGGAATCAGCCCCAGCATTTT. It translates to CASSVVQGRNQPQHF.